The present TCR beta chain was sequenced within a study of blood T cells in healthy people across ages. Study-level results: Unsorted PBMCs blocked a conclusive comparison of naive and antigen-experienced cells. Researchers judged that diversity estimates from one million T cells fell short of true values. Across the age range, TCR beta diversity per million T cells fell in a roughly linear way.

The germline V gene has CDR1 MDHEN and CDR2 SYDVKM. V dropped 5 bases and J dropped 0 bases, with 9 bases sitting between them. The CDR3 loop spans 14 amino acids. Regarding this clonotype: Its cognate antigen is unknown.

Together with a sample-barcoded 5' primer, a J-beta primer mix was included in a second PCR lasting roughly 7 to 11 cycles. One entry per CDR3 protein, called by TCRdb with MiXCR from the 5' RACE reads. The data show 700,000 or so distinct CDR3 sequences, roughly 43% seen once. The receptor's source is a man at least 80 years old in good health. This rearrangement joins TRBV28 to TRBJ2-3; unclear D gene. Sequenced sample: blood. The CDR3: CASSRAPSTDTQYF. The DNA for the CDR3 is TGTGCCAGCAGTAGGGCCCCTAGCACAGATACGCAGTATTTT.